This record concerns one T cell receptor (beta chain) sequence. The data are from a study of blood T cells in healthy people across ages. Next came a second PCR, run for roughly 6 to 11 cycles, which used a sample-barcoded 5' primer along with a J-beta primer mix. TCRdb redid the calling of the 5' RACE reads with MiXCR, one entry per CDR3 protein. This sample has over a million distinct CDR3 sequences, with more than 35% found just once. The V end was cut by 5 bases, the J end by 7 bases, with 21 bases between. The CDR3 runs to 17 residues. Germline V gives CDR1 SEHNR, CDR2 FQNEAQ (reference sequence).

This TCR was sampled from a woman aged 55-69 years in good health. V gene TRBV7-9 combines with J gene TRBJ1-6, with D maybe TRBD1 (6 bases). The sample was blood. CDR3 sequence: CASSTHDKQGANSPLHF. CDR3 DNA: TGTGCCAGCAGCACTCACGACAAACAGGGCGCCAATTCACCCCTCCACTTT. Filled out from reference TRBV7-9 and TRBJ1-6, the complete variable domain reads DTGVSQNPRHKITKRGQNVTFRCDPISEHNRLYWYRQTLGQGPEFLTYFQNEAQLEKSRLLSDRFSAERPKGSFSTLEIQRTEQGDSAMYLCASSTHDKQGANSPLHFGNGTRLTVT.